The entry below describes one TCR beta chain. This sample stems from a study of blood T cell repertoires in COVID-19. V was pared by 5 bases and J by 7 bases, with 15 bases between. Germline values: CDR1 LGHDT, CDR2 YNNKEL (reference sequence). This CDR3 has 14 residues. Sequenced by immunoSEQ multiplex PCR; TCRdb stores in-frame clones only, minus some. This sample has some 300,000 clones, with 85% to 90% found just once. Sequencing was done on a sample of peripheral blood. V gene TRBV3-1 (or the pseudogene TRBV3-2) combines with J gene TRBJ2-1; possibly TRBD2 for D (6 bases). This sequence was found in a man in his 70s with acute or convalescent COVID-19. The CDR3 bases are TGTGCCAGCAGCACAATAAGGGAGGCGAATGAGCAGTTCTTC. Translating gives CASSTIREANEQFF.